These 15 T cell receptor beta chains came from one sample sequenced in a study of T cells in Graves' hyperthyroidism and ophthalmopathy. RNA transcripts gave rise to amplified TCR beta CDR3 regions. When the TCR CDR3 underwent first-round RT-PCR, the HTBI primer set was used. TCRdb independently ran MiXCR on the multiplex PCR reads; one entry per CDR3 protein. The sample lists hundreds of thousands of distinct CDR3 sequences, approximately 14% occurring once. Sample: blood. Source of these receptors: a woman under 30 with Graves' hyperthyroidism.

Many counts were recorded for this clonotype. In DNA, the CDR3 is TGTGCCAGCAGTTCAAACAGGGGAAAGGACGAGCAGTACTTC. This encodes CASSSNRGKDEQYF. The gene calls are TRBV6-2 or TRBV6-3 and TRBJ2-7; 7 bases map to TRBD1. The V segment lost 4 bases and the J segment 5 bases; nucleotides outside the gene matches: 8. This CDR3 has 14 residues. The germline V gene has CDR1 MNHEY and CDR2 SVGEGT.

Many counts were recorded for this clonotype. J is TRBJ2-7 and V is TRBV6-1, with 12 nucleotides matching TRBD2. The CDR3 length is 17 residues. Germline V gene lookup returns CDR1 MNHNS and CDR2 SASEGT. V dropped 1 base and J dropped 2; count of bases not matched to a gene: 6. The DNA for the CDR3 is TGTGCCAGCAGTGAAGTACGACTAGCGGGGGCTCCCTACGAGCAGTACTTC. It encodes CASSEVRLAGAPYEQYF.

This clonotype was counted at least ten times. The chain combines TRBV7-9 with TRBJ2-7; D is perhaps TRBD1 (6 bases). Looked up from germline, CDR1 is SEHNR and CDR2 is FQNEAQ (reference sequence). The V end lost 1 base, the J end lost 1 base, and 11 bases lay between the germline ends. This CDR3 spans 15 amino acids. The CDR3 here is CASSLELGTSYEQYF. Here the CDR3 DNA reads TGTGCCAGCAGCTTAGAACTCGGGACATCCTACGAGCAGTACTTC.

The chain combines TRBV11-2 with TRBJ1-4; a weak D match, TRBD1 (6 bases). Trimming cost V 7 bases and J 0 bases, with 21 bases left between them. This CDR3 comprises 18 residues. Germline V gene lookup returns CDR1 SGHAT and CDR2 FQNNGV. CDR3 in amino acids: CASKPGRGRDTTNEKLFF. The DNA for the CDR3 is TGTGCCAGCAAACCAGGTCGGGGGCGCGATACAACTAATGAAAAACTGTTTTTT.

This clonotype was recorded a few times. The rearrangement links TRBV29-1 to TRBJ2-2, with D unresolved. V was shortened by 2 bases and J by 1 base, with 5 bases between the two germline ends. CDR3 length: 13 amino acids. The germline CDR1 and CDR2 sequences are SQVTM and ANQGSEA. The CDR3 loop reads CSVETVNTGELFF. The CDR3 DNA is TGCAGCGTTGAAACGGTGAACACCGGGGAGCTGTTTTTT.

J is TRBJ1-1 and V is TRBV4-1; D is ambiguous. Germline V CDR1 and CDR2: MGHRA, YSYEKL. CDR3 length: 16 amino acids. Trimming removed 6 bases at V and 1 base at J, with 18 bases between. The CDR3 region is CASRSAAQVKNTEAFF. Here the CDR3 DNA reads TGCGCCAGCAGGTCGGCTGCACAAGTCAAGAACACTGAAGCTTTCTTT.

This clonotype was counted at least ten times. V and J are TRBV7-3 and TRBJ2-3; the D gene is possibly TRBD2 (5 bases). Deletions cut 6 bases from V and 2 bases from J, with 12 bases between. Germline assignment: CDR1 SGHTA and CDR2 FQGTGA. The CDR3 consists of 14 residues. This CDR3 reads CASSLAAFTDTQYF. For the CDR3, the DNA is TGTGCCAGCAGTCTAGCAGCGTTCACAGATACGCAGTATTTT.

This clonotype was observed many times. The CDR3 nucleotides read TGTGCCAGCAGCTCCGGAAGGACTAGAAATTCAAGGAGGGATGAGCAGTTCTTC. Translating it yields CASSSGRTRNSRRDEQFF. The J gene is TRBJ2-1, the V gene TRBV5-8, with TRBD2 matching 7 bases. The germline V gene encodes CDR1 SGHTS and CDR2 YDEGEE. There are 18 residues in the CDR3. The V segment lost 3 bases and the J segment 8 bases; nucleotides outside the gene matches: 20. Drawing the rest from reference TRBV5-8 and TRBJ2-1, the complete variable domain is EAGVTQSPTHLIKTRGQQATLRCSPISGHTSVYWYQQALGLGLQFLLWYDEGEERNRGNFPPRFSGRQFPNYSSELNVNALELEDSALYLCASSSGRTRNSRRDEQFFGPGTRLTVL.

This clonotype has just a few counts. This rearrangement joins TRBV7-9 to TRBJ1-6; 8 bases are a match to TRBD1. This CDR3 is 15 amino acids long. Per the germline V gene, CDR1 is SEHNR and CDR2 is FQNEAQ (reference sequence). J gave up 9 bases and V 5 bases, and 9 bases lay outside the gene matches. The CDR3 DNA sequence: TGTGCCAGCAGCCCCCCAGGGGGCAAAGTTTCACCCCTCCACTTT. This codes for CASSPPGGKVSPLHF.

This chain uses TRBV4-1 with TRBJ2-5, with 8 bases matching TRBD1. Germline CDR1 and CDR2: MGHRA and YSYEKL. Trimming took 4 bases from V and 2 from J; bases not matched to a gene: 6. The CDR3 runs 15 residues. The CDR3 spells CASSRTRGPQETQYF. The CDR3 DNA reads TGCGCCAGCAGCCGCACCAGGGGGCCTCAAGAGACCCAGTACTTC.

In this sample, this clonotype turned up many times. The chain joins TRBV7-6 to TRBJ1-3; D gene ambiguous. V lost 0 bases and J lost 0, with 9 bases in between. The length of the CDR3 is 16 residues. Germline V lookup: CDR1 SGHVS, CDR2 FNYEAQ. The CDR3 loop is CASSLARRSSGNTIYF. DNA for the CDR3: TGTGCCAGCAGCTTAGCGAGACGGAGCTCTGGAAACACCATATATTTT. Filled out from reference TRBV7-6 and TRBJ1-3, the complete variable domain reads GAGVSQSPRYKVTKRGQDVALRCDPISGHVSLYWYRQALGQGPEFLTYFNYEAQQDKSGLPNDRFSAERPEGSISTLTIQRTEQRDSAMYRCASSLARRSSGNTIYFGEGSWLTVV.

This clonotype was picked up many times. The gene calls are TRBV20-1 and TRBJ2-1, with D possibly being TRBD2 (6 bases). Germline V gene sequence: CDR1 DFQATT, CDR2 SNEGSKA (reference sequence). V was cut by 6 bases and J by 6 bases, with 24 bases left in between. The CDR3 has 16 amino acids. The CDR3 DNA sequence: TGCAGTGCGGCAGAACTAGGACTACCCCCATCCAATGAGCAGTTCTTC. The encoded protein is CSAAELGLPPSNEQFF.

This rearrangement joins TRBV20-1 to TRBJ2-6; TRBD1 agrees at 10 bases. The CDR3 has 17 residues. V dropped 0 bases and J dropped 0; count of bases not matched to a gene: 2. CDR1 and CDR2 (germline): DFQATT, SNEGSKA (reference sequence). For the CDR3, the DNA is TGCAGTGCTAGAGAGGGACAGGGGTTCTCTGGGGCCAACGTCCTGACTTTC. Translating it yields CSAREGQGFSGANVLTF.

This clonotype has a count of ten or more. The chain is built from TRBV5-1 and TRBJ2-5, with 8 bases fitting TRBD1. Germline trimming cut 2 bases from V and 4 bases from J; bases unmatched to any gene: 7. The CDR3 has 15 amino acids. Germline loops: CDR1 SGHRS, CDR2 YFSETQ. CDR3 sequence (DNA): TGCGCCAGCAGCTTTCAGGGGGCGCCAGGAGAGACCCAGTACTTC. This gives the protein CASSFQGAPGETQYF.

There are many counts of this clonotype. The chain combines TRBV10-3 with TRBJ2-5; 8 positions agree with TRBD2. CDR3 length equals 15 residues. Trimming took 3 bases from V and 7 from J; bases not matched to a gene: 10. Germline loops: CDR1 ENHRY, CDR2 SYGVKD. The CDR3 nucleotides read TGTGCCATCAGTGATTCGGATAGCGGGGAGAGGACCCAGTACTTC. As protein: CAISDSDSGERTQYF.